This TCR beta chain was found in a study of T cell responses to AZD1222 COVID-19 vaccine (dated by TCRdb to the early 2020s). A note on the overall study: AZD1222 recipients whose second dose came at about 4 weeks and those whose second dose came at about 12 weeks were combined into one group, since spike-specific TCR depth and breadth did not differ between the two schedules. TCR sequencing covered 230 to 250 trial participants: 200 to 210 given two doses of AZD1222 and about 26 given two doses of MenACWY control vaccine. Enrollment into the trials was organized by age into subgroups of 18-55, 56-69 and 70-plus years, and those subgroups contained approximately 150, 30 and 60 TCR-sequenced participants, respectively. Summary of the overall study and its limitations: Most participants were white British and females outnumbered males, and the authors suggested that clonal diversity may have been underestimated. The whole spike protein was spanned by vaccine-associated CD4 TCRs, and dominant responses were seen in regions 160-218 and 743-854. Reportedly, almost half of the unique spike-specific TCRs recognized epitopes lying outside the regions that are mutated in the B.1.351 and B.1.1.7 variants. Spike-specific TCR breadth and depth rose significantly after two AZD1222 doses compared with day 0 and with MenACWY recipients. Conclusions about previously exposed vaccinees are limited, since just 5 or 6 AZD1222 recipients were seropositive for SARS-CoV-2 at baseline. Because no samples from the day 14 peak response were available, repertoires could be characterized only after the peak T cell response. In the small 56-69-year group, the increase in depth fell short of significance, most likely because of low power.

To note about this clone: Its cognate antigen has yet to be identified. No base quality values were provided; no much bigger clone lies one nucleotide off.

The CDR3 regions of human TCRbeta chains were subjected to immunosequencing. Turning to the authors' computational methods: Repertoire TCRs were checked for matches against a reference library of SARS-CoV-2-specific TCRs that had been generated using the MIRA antigen-specificity platform. Breadth was defined as the fraction of unique TCRs that were SARS-CoV-2-associated, and depth was defined as the fraction of total T cells that were SARS-CoV-2-associated. Each spike-specific TCR was assigned to its reactive spike region and to a CD4 or CD8 class using the MIRA data. Log10-transformed breadth and depth values were compared by one-way ANOVA with Sidak's multiple comparisons tests. Drawn from immuneACCESS, this table holds only the in-frame rearrangements with V and J called that TCRdb kept. Clones are partly lost; checked studies trace under half to an unresolved V gene and leave the rest unexplained. V, J and clone size were drawn from that table, and D and trimming were deduced from the DNA. This sample lists 150,000 to 200,000 clones; 94% were detected once. Of the sample, 7.5% to 9.5% is held by the ten largest clones.

Per the germline V gene, LGHNA is the CDR1 and YNFKEQ is the CDR2. V and J are trimmed by 0 bases and 7 bases, and the gene matches miss 9 bases of the junction. Including cysteine and phenylalanine, the CDR3 has 15 amino acids. Only the CDR3 region is kept as DNA, spanning 45 bases read in frame from base 1. Sample time point, as interpreted from the label and publication: baseline before first vaccination. The vaccinee samples were drawn from two UK trials, COV001 and COV002, one of which was a single-blind randomized controlled phase 2/3 trial testing AZD1222 (ChAdOx1 nCoV-19) in healthy adults. For TCRbeta chain sequencing, PBMC samples from trial participants were taken at day 0 and at day 28 after the second dose.

The specimen comprised peripheral blood, sampled on day 0 of AZD1222 vaccination. Recombination linked TRBV4-2 to TRBJ2-7; 7 nucleotides in the junction match TRBD2. The receptor was derived from an adult in good health. In nucleotide form, the sequence is TGTGCCAGCAGCCAAGAGCGGCTAGCGGTATTTGAGCAGTACTTC. This translates into CASSQERLAVFEQYF.